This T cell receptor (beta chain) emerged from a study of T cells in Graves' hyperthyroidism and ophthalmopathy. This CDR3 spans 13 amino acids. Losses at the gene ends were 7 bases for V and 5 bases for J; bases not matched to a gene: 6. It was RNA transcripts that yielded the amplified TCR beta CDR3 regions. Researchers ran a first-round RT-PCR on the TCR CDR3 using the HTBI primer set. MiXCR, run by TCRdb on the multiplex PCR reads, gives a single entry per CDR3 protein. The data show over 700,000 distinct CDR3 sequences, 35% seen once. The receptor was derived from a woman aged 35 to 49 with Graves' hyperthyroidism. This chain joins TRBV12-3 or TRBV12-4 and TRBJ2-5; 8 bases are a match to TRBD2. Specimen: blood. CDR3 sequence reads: CASIVPGGETQYF. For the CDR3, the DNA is TGTGCCAGCATAGTACCGGGAGGGGAGACCCAGTACTTC.